This T cell receptor beta chain came from a study of metastatic and nonmetastatic thyroid tumors. Study results and caveats: A significant increase in TCR beta diversity was reportedly seen in malignant thyroid tumors relative to benign nodules, in blood and tumor.

Between the trimmed V and J ends, which lost 7 bases and 1 base, there was a span of 11 bases. Germline V gene lookup returns CDR1 MNHNS and CDR2 SASEGT. The CDR3 is made up of 13 amino acids. Concerning this clone itself: What it recognizes is unknown.

Source study methods: A classifier of distant metastasis in papillary thyroid cancer was built from CDR3 differences (across clinicopathological groups). TCRdb reassembled clones from the PCR reads with MiXCR. What appears here as the V and J calls and clone size reflects TCRdb's work, not the paper's. The sample has about 70,000 clones, more than 15% seen once. No treatment had been given to any patient before thyroid surgery. Sequenced: blood. The clonotype originates from a female donor with papillary thyroid cancer or a benign thyroid nodule (not recorded which). Some clones in this sample may be carry-over from other donors' samples. The V and J genes are TRBV6-1 and TRBJ2-7; D is perhaps TRBD1 or TRBD2 (5 bases each). In nucleotides, the CDR3 is TGTGCCAGCAATGTGGGGGAATCCTACGAGCAGTACTTC. Protein product: CASNVGESYEQYF.